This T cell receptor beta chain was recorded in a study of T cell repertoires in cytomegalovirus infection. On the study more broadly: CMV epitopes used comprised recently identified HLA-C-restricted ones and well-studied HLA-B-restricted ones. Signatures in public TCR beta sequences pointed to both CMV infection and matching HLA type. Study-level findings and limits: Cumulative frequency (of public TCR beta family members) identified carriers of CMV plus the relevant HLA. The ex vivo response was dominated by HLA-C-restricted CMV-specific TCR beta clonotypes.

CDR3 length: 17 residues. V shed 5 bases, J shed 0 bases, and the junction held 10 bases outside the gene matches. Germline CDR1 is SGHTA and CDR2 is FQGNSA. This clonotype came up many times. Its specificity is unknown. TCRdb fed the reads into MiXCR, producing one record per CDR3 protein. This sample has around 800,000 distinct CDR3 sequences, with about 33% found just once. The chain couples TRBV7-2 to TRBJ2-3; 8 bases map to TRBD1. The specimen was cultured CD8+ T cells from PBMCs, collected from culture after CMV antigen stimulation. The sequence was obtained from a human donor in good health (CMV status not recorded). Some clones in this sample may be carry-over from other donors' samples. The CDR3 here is CASSPPTGVISTDTQYF. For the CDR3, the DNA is TGTGCCAGCAGCCCCCCGACAGGGGTGATTAGCACAGATACGCAGTATTTT.